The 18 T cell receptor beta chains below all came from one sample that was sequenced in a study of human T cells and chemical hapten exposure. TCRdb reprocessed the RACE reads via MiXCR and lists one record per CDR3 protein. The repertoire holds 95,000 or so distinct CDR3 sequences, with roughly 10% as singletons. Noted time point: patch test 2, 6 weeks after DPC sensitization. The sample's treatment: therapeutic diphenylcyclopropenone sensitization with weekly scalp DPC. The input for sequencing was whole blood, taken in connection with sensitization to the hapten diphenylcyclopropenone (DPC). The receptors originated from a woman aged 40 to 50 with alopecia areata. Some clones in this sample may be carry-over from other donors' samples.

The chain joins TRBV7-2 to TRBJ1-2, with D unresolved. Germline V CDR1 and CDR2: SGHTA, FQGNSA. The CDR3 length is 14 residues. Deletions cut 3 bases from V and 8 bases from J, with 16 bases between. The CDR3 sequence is CASSLAHLKPGYTF. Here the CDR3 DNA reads TGTGCCAGCAGCTTGGCCCACTTGAAGCCCGGCTACACCTTC.

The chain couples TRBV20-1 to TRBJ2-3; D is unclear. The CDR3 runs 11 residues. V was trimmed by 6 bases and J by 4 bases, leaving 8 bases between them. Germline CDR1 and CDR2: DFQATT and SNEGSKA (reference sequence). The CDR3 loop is CSARVADTQYF. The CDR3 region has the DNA TGCAGTGCCCGGGTCGCAGATACGCAGTATTTT.

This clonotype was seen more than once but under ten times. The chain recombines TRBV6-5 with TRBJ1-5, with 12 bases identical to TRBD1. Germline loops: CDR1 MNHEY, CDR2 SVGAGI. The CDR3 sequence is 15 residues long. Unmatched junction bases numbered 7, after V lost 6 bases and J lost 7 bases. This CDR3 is CASSLGTGGSQPQHF. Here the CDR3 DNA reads TGTGCCAGCAGCCTCGGGACAGGGGGCAGCCAGCCCCAGCATTTT.

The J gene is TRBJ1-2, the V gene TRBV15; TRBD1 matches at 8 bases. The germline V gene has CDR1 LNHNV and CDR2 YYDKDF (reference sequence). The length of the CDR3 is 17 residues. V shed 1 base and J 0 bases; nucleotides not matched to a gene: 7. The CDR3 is CATSRASGQGANYGYTF. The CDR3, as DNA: TGTGCCACCAGCAGAGCTTCCGGACAGGGAGCTAACTATGGCTACACCTTC. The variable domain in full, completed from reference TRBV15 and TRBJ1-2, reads DAMVIQNPRYQVTQFGKPVTLSCSQTLNHNVMYWYQQKSSQAPKLLFHYYDKDFNNEADTPDNFQSRRPNTSFCFLDIRSPGLGDTAMYLCATSRASGQGANYGYTFGSGTRLTVV.

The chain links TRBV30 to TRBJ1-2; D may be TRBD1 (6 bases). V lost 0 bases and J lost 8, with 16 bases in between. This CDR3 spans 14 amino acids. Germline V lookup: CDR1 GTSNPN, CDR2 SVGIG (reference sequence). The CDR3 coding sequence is TGTGCCTGGAGTGTCGAGGCAGGGGTAACCGGCTACACCTTC. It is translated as CAWSVEAGVTGYTF.

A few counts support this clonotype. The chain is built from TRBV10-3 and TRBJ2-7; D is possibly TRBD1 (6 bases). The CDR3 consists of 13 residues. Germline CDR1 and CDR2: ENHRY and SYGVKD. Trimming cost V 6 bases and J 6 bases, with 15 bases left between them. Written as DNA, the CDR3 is TGTGCCATCAGGCCCTTACAGGGCCTCGAGCAGTACTTC. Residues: CAIRPLQGLEQYF.

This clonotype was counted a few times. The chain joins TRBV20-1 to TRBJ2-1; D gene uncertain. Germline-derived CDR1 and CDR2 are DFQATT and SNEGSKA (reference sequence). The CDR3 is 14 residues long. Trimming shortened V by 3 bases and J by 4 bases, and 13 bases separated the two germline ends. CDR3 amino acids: CSASWRTNYNEQFF. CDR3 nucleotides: TGCAGTGCTAGTTGGCGGACCAATTACAATGAGCAGTTCTTC.

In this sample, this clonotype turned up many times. The CDR3 nucleotides are TGCGCCAGCAGCTCCATGAGCGGGAGCTACACCGGGGAGCTGTTTTTT. It codes for CASSSMSGSYTGELFF. The chain links TRBV5-1 to TRBJ2-2; 8 bases agree with TRBD2. The CDR3 totals 16 residues. The V gene end was trimmed by 3 bases and the J gene end by 3 bases; junction bases not matched to a gene: 7. Germline assignment: CDR1 SGHRS and CDR2 YFSETQ.

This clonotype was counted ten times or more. The CDR3 DNA is TGTGCCAGCAGGGCGGACTCCTACGAGCAGTACTTC. Its protein is CASRADSYEQYF. V usage is TRBV6-5 and J usage is TRBJ2-7; D call uncertain. V was cut by 6 bases and J by 0 bases, with 6 bases left in between. The V gene's germline CDR1 is MNHEY and CDR2 SVGAGI. CDR3 length: 12 amino acids.

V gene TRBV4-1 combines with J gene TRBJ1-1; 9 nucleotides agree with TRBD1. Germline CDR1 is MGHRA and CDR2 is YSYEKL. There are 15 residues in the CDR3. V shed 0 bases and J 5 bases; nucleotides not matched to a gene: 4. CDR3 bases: TGCGCCAGCAGCCAAGAATGGGGGACAGGGACTGAAGCTTTCTTT. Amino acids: CASSQEWGTGTEAFF.

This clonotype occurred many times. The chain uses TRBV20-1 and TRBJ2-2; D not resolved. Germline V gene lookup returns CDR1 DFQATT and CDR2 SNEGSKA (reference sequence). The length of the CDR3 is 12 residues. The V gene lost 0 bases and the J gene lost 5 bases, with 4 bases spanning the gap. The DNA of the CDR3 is TGCAGTGCTAGAGATCCAACCGGGGAGCTGTTTTTT. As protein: CSARDPTGELFF.

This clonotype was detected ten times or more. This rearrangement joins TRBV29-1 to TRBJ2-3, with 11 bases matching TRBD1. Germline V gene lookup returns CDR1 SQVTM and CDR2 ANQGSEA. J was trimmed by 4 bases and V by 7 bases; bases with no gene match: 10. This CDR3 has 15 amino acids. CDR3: CSGSGQGAWADTQYF. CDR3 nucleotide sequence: TGCAGCGGATCTGGACAGGGGGCATGGGCAGATACGCAGTATTTT.

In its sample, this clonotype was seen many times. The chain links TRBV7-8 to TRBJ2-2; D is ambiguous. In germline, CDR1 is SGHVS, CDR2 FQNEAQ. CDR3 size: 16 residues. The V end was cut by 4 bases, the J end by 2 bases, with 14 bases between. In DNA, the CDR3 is TGTGCCAGCAGCTCCCCCAGGACGGCAAACACCGGGGAGCTGTTTTTT. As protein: CASSSPRTANTGELFF.

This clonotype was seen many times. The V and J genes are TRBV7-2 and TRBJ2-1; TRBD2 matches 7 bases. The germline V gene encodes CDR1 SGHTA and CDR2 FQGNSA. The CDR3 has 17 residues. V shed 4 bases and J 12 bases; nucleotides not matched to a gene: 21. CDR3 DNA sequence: TGTGCCAGCAGCTCGAGCCGGGCCAGCGGGGCCTCGGAGGGGCAGTTCTTC. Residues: CASSSSRASGASEGQFF.

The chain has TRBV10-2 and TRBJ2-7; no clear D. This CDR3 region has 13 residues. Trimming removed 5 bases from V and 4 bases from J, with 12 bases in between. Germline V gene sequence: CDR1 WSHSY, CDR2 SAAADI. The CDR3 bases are TGCGCCAGCAGTTCGGCCGGTACTTACGAGCAGTACTTC. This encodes CASSSAGTYEQYF.

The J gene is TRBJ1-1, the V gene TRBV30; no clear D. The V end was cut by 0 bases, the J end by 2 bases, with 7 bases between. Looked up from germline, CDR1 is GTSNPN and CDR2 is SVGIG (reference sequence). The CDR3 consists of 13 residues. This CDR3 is CAWSVQDNTEAFF. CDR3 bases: TGTGCCTGGAGTGTACAAGACAACACTGAAGCTTTCTTT.

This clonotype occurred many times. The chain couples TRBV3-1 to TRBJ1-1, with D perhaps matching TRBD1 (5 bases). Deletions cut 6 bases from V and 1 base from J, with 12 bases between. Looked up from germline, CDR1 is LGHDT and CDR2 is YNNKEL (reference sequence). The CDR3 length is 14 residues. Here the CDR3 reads CASRRQFENTEAFF. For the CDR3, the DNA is TGTGCCAGCAGACGACAGTTTGAGAACACTGAAGCTTTCTTT. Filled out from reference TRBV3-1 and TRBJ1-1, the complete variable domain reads DTAVSQTPKYLVTQMGNDKSIKCEQNLGHDTMYWYKQDSKKFLKIMFSYNNKELIINETVPNRFSPKSPDKAHLNLHINSLELGDSAVYFCASRRQFENTEAFFGQGTRLTVV.

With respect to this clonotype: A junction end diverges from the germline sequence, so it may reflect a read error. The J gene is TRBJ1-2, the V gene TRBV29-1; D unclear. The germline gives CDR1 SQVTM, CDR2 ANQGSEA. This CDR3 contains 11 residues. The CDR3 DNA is TGCAGCGCTGAAGGGAGTAAGGGCTACACCTTC. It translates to CSAEGSKGYTF.